Each of the 10 T cell receptor beta chains below was sequenced from the same sample in a study of shared clonotypes between healthy human individuals. Some clones are missing from TCRdb's copy, which holds only in-frame ones; the method was immunoSEQ multiplex PCR. The sample lists around 2.5 million clones, 90% to 95% occurring once. Sequencing was carried out using naive CD4+ T cells from PBMCs. Sample subset: CD45RA+ positively selected. The receptors shown here come from a man aged 18 to 29 in good health. Some clones in this sample may be carry-over from other donors' samples.

The chain joins TRBV25-1 to TRBJ2-3; 9 nucleotides line up with TRBD1. V gave up 3 bases and J gave up 3 bases; unmatched junction bases: 1. CDR1 is MGHDK, CDR2 SYGVNS, per germline. This CDR3 has 14 amino acids. For the CDR3, the DNA is TGTGCCAGCAGTGACGGACAGGGGACAGATACGCAGTATTTT. As protein: CASSDGQGTDTQYF. Complete variable domain (other parts from reference TRBV25-1 and TRBJ2-3): EADIYQTPRYLVIGTGKKITLECSQTMGHDKMYWYQQDPGMELHLIHYSYGVNSTEKGDLSSESTVSRIRTEHFPLTLESARPSHTSQYLCASSDGQGTDTQYFGPGTRLTVL.

The chain carries TRBV6-1 and TRBJ1-6, with D unclear. The CDR3 runs to 12 residues. Looked up from germline, CDR1 is MNHNS and CDR2 is SASEGT. Trimming cost V 6 bases and J 7 bases, with 7 bases left between them. CDR3 DNA: TGTGCCAGCAGGGGCGTAAATTCACCCCTCCACTTT. The encoded protein is CASRGVNSPLHF.

The chain has TRBV11-3 and TRBJ2-1, with TRBD1 matching 7 bases. The CDR3 totals 15 residues. V was clipped by 4 bases and J by 2 bases; unmatched bases: 5. Germline assignment: CDR1 SGHNT and CDR2 YENEEA. The CDR3 nucleotides are TGTGCCAGCAGCTCCGGGACAGCGACCTACAATGAGCAGTTCTTC. It encodes CASSSGTATYNEQFF. Filled out from reference TRBV11-3 and TRBJ2-1, the complete variable domain reads EAGVVQSPRYKIIEKKQPVAFWCNPISGHNTLYWYLQNLGQGPELLIRYENEEAVDDSQLPKDRFSAERLKGVDSTLKIQPAELGDSAVYLCASSSGTATYNEQFFGPGTRLTVL.

V gene TRBV4-3 combines with J gene TRBJ1-4; D might be TRBD1 (6 bases). Germline V gene data show CDR1 as LGHNA and CDR2 as YSLEER. Between the trimmed V and J ends, which lost 0 bases and 7 bases, there was a span of 12 bases. The CDR3 totals 15 residues. In DNA form, the CDR3 reads TGCGCCAGCAGCCAAGAATGGGGGCGCGGTGAAAAACTGTTTTTT. Protein: CASSQEWGRGEKLFF.

This chain connects TRBV29-1 to TRBJ2-1, with a tentative D call TRBD1 (6 bases). The V end lost 0 bases, the J end lost 4 bases, and 16 bases lay between the germline ends. Germline lookup yields CDR1 SQVTM and CDR2 ANQGSEA. The CDR3 is made up of 16 amino acids. The CDR3 DNA is TGCAGCGTTGAAGATCTGCAGGGGCGAAGATACAATGAGCAGTTCTTC. Translated, it gives CSVEDLQGRRYNEQFF.

The rearrangement joins TRBV11-1 to TRBJ2-1; D gene ambiguous. Germline lookup yields CDR1 SGHAT and CDR2 FQDESV (reference sequence). This CDR3 contains 15 residues. Trimming stripped 4 bases from V and 0 bases from J, with 10 bases between. The CDR3 protein is CASSSLQSSYNEQFF. Here the CDR3 DNA reads TGTGCCAGCAGCTCACTTCAGAGCTCCTACAATGAGCAGTTCTTC.

Worth noting for this clone: Other DNA sequences in the same sample also yield this CDR3. The chain is built from TRBV5-1 and TRBJ2-6; D not certain. CDR1 and CDR2 from the germline V gene are SGHRS and YFSETQ. This CDR3 has 15 residues. V dropped 0 bases and J dropped 0 bases, with 4 bases sitting between them. The CDR3 sequence is CASSLGLSGANVLTF. In nucleotides, the CDR3 is TGCGCCAGCAGCTTGGGCCTCTCTGGGGCCAACGTCCTGACTTTC.

The chain carries TRBV28 and TRBJ2-7, with no clear D. V gave up 4 bases and J gave up 3 bases, with 10 bases separating them. The V gene's germline CDR1 is MDHEN and CDR2 SYDVKM. This CDR3 region has 13 residues. CDR3 bases: TGTGCCAGCAGTTCCCTCGGAATCTACGAGCAGTACTTC. Translating gives CASSSLGIYEQYF.

V and J are TRBV19 and TRBJ2-3; the match to TRBD1 covers 11 bases. Germline V gene lookup returns CDR1 LNHDA and CDR2 SQIVND (reference sequence). The V gene end was trimmed by 10 bases and the J gene end by 0 bases; junction bases not matched to a gene: 6. The CDR3 is 15 residues long. CDR3 nucleotide sequence: TGTGCCACCTGGACAGGGGGCGGGAGCACAGATACGCAGTATTTT. Translated: CATWTGGGSTDTQYF.

J is TRBJ2-3 and V is TRBV2, with D unclear. Trimming cost V 4 bases and J 2 bases, with 7 bases left between them. This CDR3 has 13 amino acids. The germline V gene encodes CDR1 SNHLY and CDR2 FYNNEI. CDR3 bases: TGTGCCAGCAGTGCAATCAACACAGATACGCAGTATTTT. Amino acid sequence: CASSAINTDTQYF.